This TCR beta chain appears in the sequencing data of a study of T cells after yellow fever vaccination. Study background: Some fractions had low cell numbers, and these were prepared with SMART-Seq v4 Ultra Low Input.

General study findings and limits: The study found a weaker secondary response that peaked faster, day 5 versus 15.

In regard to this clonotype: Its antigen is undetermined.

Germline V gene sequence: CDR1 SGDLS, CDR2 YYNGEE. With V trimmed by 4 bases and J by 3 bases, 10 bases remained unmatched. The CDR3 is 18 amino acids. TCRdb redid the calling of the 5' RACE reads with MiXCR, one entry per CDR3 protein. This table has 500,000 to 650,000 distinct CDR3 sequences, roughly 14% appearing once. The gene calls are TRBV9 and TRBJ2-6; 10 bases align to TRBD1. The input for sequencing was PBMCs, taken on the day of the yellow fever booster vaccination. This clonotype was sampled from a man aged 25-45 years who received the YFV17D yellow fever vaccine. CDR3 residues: CASSPRQGASRGANVLTF. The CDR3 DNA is TGTGCCAGCAGCCCCCGACAGGGGGCGTCGCGTGGGGCCAACGTCCTGACTTTC.